The clone carrying this T cell receptor beta chain was seen a few times. Its matching antigen is unknown. These data are taken from a study of identical twins. Notes on the study in general: Models came in too low on out-of-frame TCR alpha sharing in monozygotic twins. Partial confounding of zero-insertion analyses by invariant MAIT and iNKT cells was possible.

Via MiXCR, TCRdb re-called the 5' RACE reads, giving one row per CDR3 protein. This table holds about 690,000 distinct CDR3 sequences, around 20% found once. The CDR3 has 15 residues. V dropped 4 bases and J dropped 5; count of bases not matched to a gene: 12. Germline CDR1 DFQATT, CDR2 SNEGSKA (reference sequence). The sample also formed part of further work on T cells expressing NK-cell markers. As reported in that work: With respect to HCMV, seven of the eight sequenced donors were seropositive, and one was seronegative.

This clonotype was obtained from a woman under 30 in good health. What was sequenced was PBMCs. The chain has TRBV20-1 and TRBJ2-7, with 9 bases identical to TRBD2. The CDR3 DNA reads TGCAGTGCTACCCTCCATAGCGGGAGAAGCCACGAGCAGTACTTC. This codes for CSATLHSGRSHEQYF.